These 26 T cell receptor beta chains came from one sample sequenced in a study of T-cell memory formation after mild COVID-19. Via MiXCR, TCRdb re-called the 5' RACE reads, giving one row per CDR3 protein. The sample includes 150,000 to 200,000 distinct CDR3 sequences, approximately 16% of them seen just once. Sequenced input: PBMCs or a T cell subset sorted from them (not recorded which). The receptors here all came from an adult woman who had mild COVID-19 (a few samples of this study predate the infection). Cell type and time point are not known.

This chain links TRBV6-6 with TRBJ1-5, with D unclear. V gave up 0 bases and J gave up 8 bases, with 11 bases separating them. The CDR3 has 14 residues. The germline CDR1 and CDR2 sequences are MNHNY and SVGAGI (reference sequence). CDR3 protein: CASSYSLGNEPQHF. In DNA, the CDR3 is TGTGCCAGCAGTTACTCGTTAGGGAATGAGCCCCAGCATTTT.

This clonotype was detected only a few times. J is TRBJ2-3 and V is TRBV7-2; D gene uncertain. The CDR3 is 13 amino acids. Germline CDR1 is SGHTA and CDR2 is FQGNSA. Trimming cost V 2 bases and J 5 bases, with 8 bases left between them. CDR3 bases: TGTGCCAGCAGCTTAACCTTTGTAGATACGCAGTATTTT. It is translated as CASSLTFVDTQYF.

The CDR3 loop reads CASRSTQGARNQPQHF. The DNA of the CDR3 is TGTGCCAGCAGGTCAACCCAGGGGGCTCGAAATCAGCCCCAGCATTTT. This sequence joins TRBV2 and TRBJ1-5; 8 bases map to TRBD1. The CDR3 is made up of 16 amino acids. Germline CDR1 is SNHLY and CDR2 is FYNNEI. Trimming removed 6 bases from V and 4 bases from J; junction bases left unmatched: 11.

This chain uses TRBV27 with TRBJ1-5, with a weak D call TRBD1 (6 bases). Germline loops: CDR1 MNHEY, CDR2 SMNVEV (reference sequence). V was pared by 6 bases and J by 11 bases, with 17 bases between. This CDR3 comprises 13 residues. This chain's CDR3 is CASRGTPTGAQHF. The DNA for the CDR3 is TGTGCCAGCAGGGGGACACCCACCGGGGCCCAGCATTTT.

This clonotype was recorded at least ten times. The chain links TRBV14 to TRBJ2-3, with D perhaps TRBD1 (5 bases). The CDR3 is 16 residues long. Per germline, CDR1 SGHDN and CDR2 FVKESK. V was clipped by 3 bases and J by 4 bases, with 17 bases between them. DNA of the CDR3: TGTGCCAGCAGCCAGCAGGGATGGGGTTTAGCAGATACGCAGTATTTT. It codes for CASSQQGWGLADTQYF. Together with reference TRBV14 and TRBJ2-3, the CDR3 gives the full variable domain: EAGVTQFPSHSVIEKGQTVTLRCDPISGHDNLYWYRRVMGKEIKFLLHFVKESKQDESGMPNNRFLAERTGGTYSTLKVQPAELEDSGVYFCASSQQGWGLADTQYFGPGTRLTVL.

The chain is built from TRBV3-1 and TRBJ2-2; D is ambiguous. CDR1 and CDR2 (germline): LGHDT, YNNKEL (reference sequence). The V end lost 0 bases, the J end lost 3 bases, and 8 bases lay between the germline ends. The CDR3 sequence is 15 residues long. The CDR3 is CASSQDQKDTGELFF. In nucleotides, the CDR3 is TGTGCCAGCAGCCAAGATCAAAAGGACACCGGGGAGCTGTTTTTT.

The chain has TRBV27 and TRBJ2-3; 11 bases fit TRBD2. The CDR3 runs to 15 residues. Losses at the gene ends were 5 bases for V and 6 bases for J; bases not matched to a gene: 7. In germline, CDR1 is MNHEY, CDR2 SMNVEV (reference sequence). The CDR3 nucleotides read TGTGCCAGCAGTGGGACTAGCGGTTCCTTTGATACGCAGTATTTT. The encoded protein is CASSGTSGSFDTQYF.

This chain joins TRBV9 and TRBJ2-5, with 8 bases aligning to TRBD1. The CDR3 consists of 14 residues. The junction had 7 bases not matched to a gene; V was cut back by 4 bases and J by 5 bases. Per the germline V gene, CDR1 is SGDLS and CDR2 is YYNGEE. The CDR3 region is CASSFRQGTETQYF. As DNA, the CDR3 is TGTGCCAGCAGCTTCCGACAGGGGACGGAGACCCAGTACTTC. Full variable domain (outside the CDR3, taken from reference TRBV9 and TRBJ2-5): DSGVTQTPKHLITATGQRVTLRCSPRSGDLSVYWYQQSLDQGLQFLIQYYNGEERAKGNILERFSAQQFPDLHSELNLSSLELGDSALYFCASSFRQGTETQYFGPGTRLLVL.

The genes are TRBV11-2 and TRBJ2-5, with 14 bases that match TRBD2. The germline V gene encodes CDR1 SGHAT and CDR2 FQNNGV. J was trimmed by 14 bases and V by 5 bases; bases with no gene match: 10. There are 14 residues in the CDR3. CDR3 bases: TGTGCCAGCAGCCTCCTGACTAGCGGGAGGGGAGGTTACTTC. It encodes CASSLLTSGRGGYF.

V usage is TRBV7-8 and J usage is TRBJ2-7; D call uncertain. Trimming stripped 5 bases from V and 3 bases from J, with 23 bases between. The CDR3 runs to 17 residues. Germline V gene data show CDR1 as SGHVS and CDR2 as FQNEAQ. CDR3 region: CASSLVPPGSVYYEQYF. The CDR3 DNA follows: TGTGCCAGCAGCCTAGTACCCCCCGGCTCCGTGTACTACGAGCAGTACTTC.

The chain has TRBV7-2 and TRBJ2-5, with 9 bases lining up with TRBD2. V trimming: 3 bases; J trimming: 4 bases; junction bases outside the gene matches: 6. The CDR3 totals 15 residues. CDR1 is SGHTA and CDR2 is FQGNSA in the germline V gene. CDR3 nucleotide sequence: TGTGCCAGCAGCTTTATACTAGCGGGCCCAGAGACCCAGTACTTC. As protein: CASSFILAGPETQYF.

V is TRBV18 and J is TRBJ2-7; D unclear. This CDR3 comprises 15 residues. In germline, CDR1 is KGHSH, CDR2 LQKENI. Trimming pared 2 bases from V and 3 bases from J, leaving 14 bases between. Written as DNA, the CDR3 is TGTGCCAGCTCACCAGGCGGAAGGGTGTTCTACGAGCAGTACTTC. Amino acids: CASSPGGRVFYEQYF. Supplemented by reference TRBV18 and TRBJ2-7, the full variable domain reads NAGVMQNPRHLVRRRGQEARLRCSPMKGHSHVYWYRQLPEEGLKFMVYLQKENIIDESGMPKERFSAEFPKEGPSILRIQQVVRGDSAAYFCASSPGGRVFYEQYFGPGTRLTVT.

The chain recombines TRBV7-2 with TRBJ2-7; 7 nucleotides align to TRBD1. The V gene end was trimmed by 4 bases and the J gene end by 2 bases; junction bases not matched to a gene: 2. This CDR3 has 13 residues. Germline V gene lookup returns CDR1 SGHTA and CDR2 FQGNSA. The CDR3: CASSSTGAYEQYF. In nucleotides, the CDR3 is TGTGCCAGCAGCTCTACAGGGGCCTACGAGCAGTACTTC. The entire variable domain, with the rest obtained from reference TRBV7-2 and TRBJ2-7, is as follows: GAGVSQSPSNKVTEKGKDVELRCDPISGHTALYWYRQSLGQGLEFLIYFQGNSAPDKSGLPSDRFSAERTGGSVSTLTIQRTQQEDSAVYLCASSSTGAYEQYFGPGTRLTVT.

The J gene is TRBJ2-3, the V gene TRBV11-2, with TRBD1 as a possible D gene (5 bases). The CDR3 runs to 15 residues. Trimming shortened V by 1 base and J by 3 bases, and 11 bases separated the two germline ends. Germline CDR1 and CDR2: SGHAT and FQNNGV. The CDR3 region has the DNA TGTGCCAGCAGCTTAGCCTTTAAGGGGACAGATACGCAGTATTTT. Translating it yields CASSLAFKGTDTQYF.

In this sample, this clonotype turned up a few times. The chain links TRBV7-9 to TRBJ2-7; the match to TRBD2 covers 14 bases. CDR1 and CDR2 (germline): SEHNR, FQNEAQ (reference sequence). CDR3 length equals 16 residues. V shed 4 bases and J 5 bases; nucleotides not matched to a gene: 7. The CDR3 nucleotides are TGTGCCAGCAGCTCGGGACTAGCGGGAGCTATCCACGAGCAGTACTTC. Translating gives CASSSGLAGAIHEQYF.

The V and J genes are TRBV5-1 and TRBJ1-2, with D possibly TRBD1 on 5 matching bases. Trimming stripped 1 base from V and 6 bases from J, with 22 bases between. Looked up from germline, CDR1 is SGHRS and CDR2 is YFSETQ. The CDR3 consists of 17 residues. The CDR3 DNA is TGCGCCAGCAGCTTGACGGGGGGGACCTACGTCCGGGATGGCTACACCTTC. Residues: CASSLTGGTYVRDGYTF.

The CDR3 DNA follows: TGTGCCAGCAGTTACGGGCAGGGACTCTACGAGCAGTACTTC. This gives the protein CASSYGQGLYEQYF. The gene calls are TRBV2 and TRBJ2-7; possible D gene TRBD2, 6 bases. V gave up 5 bases and J gave up 3 bases, with 14 bases separating them. The length of the CDR3 is 14 residues. In germline, CDR1 is SNHLY, CDR2 FYNNEI.

This clonotype turned up a few times. This CDR3 is CASSLGQGYNQPQHF. DNA for the CDR3: TGTGCCAGCAGTTTGGGACAGGGGTACAATCAGCCCCAGCATTTT. The rearrangement joins TRBV12-3 or TRBV12-4 to TRBJ1-5; 10 nucleotides align to TRBD1. This CDR3 contains 15 residues. V lost 3 bases to trimming and J lost 3 bases; unmatched junction nucleotides: 2.

The chain combines TRBV7-9 with TRBJ2-3, with 11 bases aligning to TRBD2. Germline assignment: CDR1 SEHNR and CDR2 FQNEAQ (reference sequence). CDR3 size: 17 residues. V dropped 11 bases and J dropped 2; count of bases not matched to a gene: 15. CDR3 sequence (DNA): TGTGCCCAGCAGCTTACAACTAGCGGGGGATCCACAGATACGCAGTATTTT. Residues: CAQQLTTSGGSTDTQYF. The whole variable domain, filled in from reference TRBV7-9 and TRBJ2-3, reads DTGVSQNPRHKITKRGQNVTFRCDPISEHNRLYWYRQTLGQGPEFLTYFQNEAQLEKSRLLSDRFSAERPKGSFSTLEIQRTEQGDSAMYLCAQQLTTSGGSTDTQYFGPGTRLTVL.

This clonotype came up a few times. The chain joins TRBV20-1 to TRBJ2-1, with D possibly TRBD1 on 6 matching bases. The germline V gene has CDR1 DFQATT and CDR2 SNEGSKA (reference sequence). Trimming pared 5 bases from V and 3 bases from J, leaving 20 bases between. The CDR3 spans 16 residues. CDR3 sequence: CSAAKTGFSFYNEQFF. The CDR3 DNA follows: TGCAGTGCTGCTAAAACAGGGTTTTCCTTCTACAATGAGCAGTTCTTC.

This clonotype was detected a few times. V usage is TRBV6-2 or TRBV6-3 and J usage is TRBJ2-7; no firm D call. The CDR3 is made up of 11 amino acids. The germline gives CDR1 MNHEY, CDR2 SVGEGT. V dropped 6 bases and J dropped 3 bases, with 6 bases sitting between them. The CDR3 DNA sequence: TGTGCCAGCAGGCTAGACTACGAGCAGTACTTC. It yields the protein CASRLDYEQYF.

This clonotype was seen a few times. The chain links TRBV7-9 to TRBJ2-3; perhaps TRBD1 as D (5 bases). V dropped 4 bases and J dropped 6 bases, with 29 bases sitting between them. This CDR3 comprises 19 residues. Germline V gives CDR1 SEHNR, CDR2 FQNEAQ (reference sequence). The CDR3 loop reads CASSSSRLRVGAYDDTQYF. In nucleotides, the CDR3 is TGTGCCAGCAGCTCCTCACGGCTTCGGGTAGGGGCCTACGACGATACGCAGTATTTT.

The table lists this clonotype with a few counts. The V call is TRBV27, the J call TRBJ2-7; D perhaps matches TRBD1 (5 bases). Germline CDR1 and CDR2: MNHEY and SMNVEV (reference sequence). Trimming took 0 bases from V and 1 from J, leaving 10 bases between them. The CDR3 runs to 15 residues. CDR3 coding DNA: TGTGCCAGCAGTTTATCTCTAGGGGATTCCTACGAGCAGTACTTC. This sequence encodes CASSLSLGDSYEQYF.

The chain links TRBV18 to TRBJ2-7, with D possibly matching TRBD2 (6 bases). The germline CDR1 and CDR2 sequences are KGHSH and LQKENI. Trimming cost V 0 bases and J 5 bases, with 17 bases left between them. This CDR3 has 16 residues. The CDR3 spells CASSPPFRRGFDEQYF. In DNA form, the CDR3 reads TGTGCCAGCTCACCACCCTTCAGGCGGGGATTCGACGAGCAGTACTTC.

The chain carries TRBV12-3 or TRBV12-4 and TRBJ2-1; TRBD2 matches at 13 bases. This CDR3 spans 15 amino acids. V was clipped by 7 bases and J by 8 bases; unmatched bases: 8. CDR3 coding DNA: TGTGCCAGCACCGTTCATACTAGCGGGAGGGATGAGCAGTTCTTC. This codes for CASTVHTSGRDEQFF.

This sequence joins TRBV18 and TRBJ1-5; D may be TRBD1 (5 bases). V lost 1 base, J lost 7 bases, and 23 bases lay in between. Per the germline V gene, CDR1 is KGHSH and CDR2 is LQKENI. The CDR3 has 18 amino acids. The CDR3 bases are TGTGCCAGCTCACCACGTCAAACCAGGGCAGGGTTGGAGCAGCCCCAGCATTTT. It encodes CASSPRQTRAGLEQPQHF.